These 25 T cell receptor beta chains came from one sample sequenced in a study of T cell responses to AZD1222 COVID-19 vaccine. Sequenced by immunoSEQ multiplex PCR; TCRdb stores in-frame clones only, minus some. The sample has 180,000 or so clones, around 90% seen once. The sample in question was peripheral blood, obtained 28 days after the second AZD1222 dose. The receptors stem from an adult who received the AZD1222 COVID-19 vaccine.

In its sample, this clone was seen a few times. The chain couples TRBV5-6 to TRBJ2-7, with D possibly TRBD2 on 5 matching bases. The germline V gene encodes CDR1 SGHDT and CDR2 YYEEEE. The ends were cut back, 1 base at V and 6 bases at J, with 14 bases in the middle. The CDR3 loop spans 14 amino acids. The CDR3 DNA reads TGTGCCAGCAGCTTGTACGGGGTATATGGCGAGCAGTACTTC. Protein sequence: CASSLYGVYGEQYF.

The V and J genes are TRBV30 and TRBJ2-3; perhaps TRBD2 as D (6 bases). The ends were cut back, 1 base at V and 2 bases at J, with 13 bases in the middle. The CDR3 consists of 15 residues. Germline V gene sequence: CDR1 GTSNPN, CDR2 SVGIG (reference sequence). CDR3 sequence (DNA): TGTGCCTGGAGTGCTGGGACTTCTTACACAGATACGCAGTATTTT. Translating it yields CAWSAGTSYTDTQYF.

The chain recombines TRBV18 with TRBJ1-6; no firm D call. The CDR3 spans 15 residues. The germline gives CDR1 KGHSH, CDR2 LQKENI. V dropped 6 bases and J dropped 7 bases, with 16 bases sitting between them. CDR3 nucleotide sequence: TGTGCCAGCTCCCGGGTAGCCGATCTGAATTCACCCCTCCACTTT. Translation gives CASSRVADLNSPLHF. Full variable domain (missing parts from reference TRBV18 and TRBJ1-6): NAGVMQNPRHLVRRRGQEARLRCSPMKGHSHVYWYRQLPEEGLKFMVYLQKENIIDESGMPKERFSAEFPKEGPSILRIQQVVRGDSAAYFCASSRVADLNSPLHFGNGTRLTVT.

The chain joins TRBV29-1 to TRBJ2-1, with a tentative D call TRBD2 (5 bases). The CDR3 runs to 16 residues. Trimming stripped 0 bases from V and 3 bases from J, with 15 bases between. Germline V CDR1 and CDR2: SQVTM, ANQGSEA. CDR3 DNA: TGCAGCGTTGAAGATGAGGGAGCGAGGTACTACAATGAGCAGTTCTTC. As protein: CSVEDEGARYYNEQFF.

V and J are TRBV28 and TRBJ2-7; 9 bases fit TRBD2. The V gene end was trimmed by 5 bases and the J gene end by 2 bases; junction bases not matched to a gene: 4. Looked up from germline, CDR1 is MDHEN and CDR2 is SYDVKM. The CDR3 sequence is 14 residues long. The CDR3 loop is CASSPGLAPYEQYF. The CDR3 coding sequence is TGTGCCAGCAGTCCGGGACTAGCTCCCTACGAGCAGTACTTC. The complete variable domain, with remaining parts taken from reference TRBV28 and TRBJ2-7, reads DVKVTQSSRYLVKRTGEKVFLECVQDMDHENMFWYRQDPGLGLRLIYFSYDVKMKEKGDIPEGYSVSREKKERFSLILESASTNQTSMYLCASSPGLAPYEQYFGPGTRLTVT.

This rearrangement joins TRBV3-1 (or the pseudogene TRBV3-2) to TRBJ2-5; 8 bases match TRBD1. The CDR3 consists of 17 residues. V shed 0 bases and J 0 bases; nucleotides not matched to a gene: 6. CDR1 LGHDT and CDR2 YNNKEL come from the germline V gene (reference sequence). The CDR3 protein is CASSQDRTGKYQETQYF. The CDR3 DNA is TGTGCCAGCAGCCAAGATAGGACAGGGAAGTACCAAGAGACCCAGTACTTC.

The chain uses TRBV28 and TRBJ2-7; tentative D call: TRBD1 (6 bases). The CDR3 sequence is 14 residues long. Trimming cost V 5 bases and J 2 bases, with 13 bases left between them. The V gene's germline CDR1 is MDHEN and CDR2 SYDVKM. The CDR3 nucleotides are TGTGCCAGCAGTATACAGGGCTCCCCCTACGAGCAGTACTTC. It codes for CASSIQGSPYEQYF.

This chain connects TRBV30 to TRBJ2-2; no definite D call. Germline CDR1 is GTSNPN and CDR2 is SVGIG (reference sequence). The V end lost 3 bases, the J end lost 6 bases, and 8 bases lay between the germline ends. The CDR3 runs 12 residues. The CDR3 bases are TGTGCCTGGAGGCCCGGGCCCGGGGAGCTGTTTTTT. This gives the protein CAWRPGPGELFF.

The chain combines TRBV7-9 with TRBJ2-7; D might be TRBD2 (6 bases). The germline V gene encodes CDR1 SEHNR and CDR2 FQNEAQ (reference sequence). V was shortened by 0 bases and J by 6 bases, with 15 bases between the two germline ends. This CDR3 has 15 residues. The CDR3 DNA reads TGTGCCAGCAGCTTAGCGGGGACTCACGGTGCCGAGCAGTACTTC. It translates to CASSLAGTHGAEQYF.

The rearrangement uses TRBV5-1 and TRBJ2-7, with D unresolved. The CDR3 is 14 residues long. Germline CDR1 is SGHRS and CDR2 is YFSETQ. Deletions cut 0 bases from V and 0 bases from J, with 7 bases between. The DNA for the CDR3 is TGCGCCAGCAGCTTGGACGGGTACTCCTACGAGCAGTACTTC. This encodes CASSLDGYSYEQYF.

This sequence joins TRBV12-3 or TRBV12-4 and TRBJ1-6; D ambiguous. CDR3 size: 13 residues. V lost 4 bases to trimming and J lost 13 bases, with 14 bases between them. CDR3 in amino acids: CASSSYAGEPLHF. DNA of the CDR3: TGTGCCAGCAGTTCTTACGCCGGGGAGCCCCTCCACTTT.

The chain links TRBV14 to TRBJ2-1, with TRBD2 identical over 9 bases. Germline V gene lookup returns CDR1 SGHDN and CDR2 FVKESK. The J segment lost 8 bases and the V segment lost 3 bases, leaving 5 bases of the junction unmatched. The CDR3 runs 14 residues. The CDR3 sequence: CASSHAGGPDEQFF. The CDR3 nucleotides read TGTGCCAGCAGCCACGCGGGAGGGCCGGATGAGCAGTTCTTC.

The chain carries TRBV24-1 and TRBJ2-3; D is ambiguous. CDR1 KGHDR and CDR2 SFDVKD come from the germline V gene. V was shortened by 6 bases and J by 0 bases, with 9 bases between the two germline ends. This CDR3 has 14 amino acids. The DNA of the CDR3 is TGTGCCACCAGTCCGGACCGTAGCACAGATACGCAGTATTTT. Residues: CATSPDRSTDTQYF.

The CDR3 loop reads CASRRLAGGGTGELFF. The CDR3 nucleotides are TGTGCCAGCAGGAGACTAGCGGGGGGTGGCACCGGGGAGCTGTTTTTT. This rearrangement joins TRBV2 to TRBJ2-2; 13 nucleotides match TRBD2. Per germline, CDR1 SNHLY and CDR2 FYNNEI. The CDR3 contains 16 residues. V was pared by 6 bases and J by 4 bases, with 5 bases of the junction left unmatched.

The V gene is TRBV30, the J gene TRBJ1-2; D gene ambiguous. The CDR3 totals 15 residues. The V end lost 0 bases, the J end lost 4 bases, and 15 bases lay between the germline ends. Looked up from germline, CDR1 is GTSNPN and CDR2 is SVGIG (reference sequence). DNA of the CDR3: TGTGCCTGGAGTGTACCTAACATGGTTAGCTATGGCTACACCTTC. It encodes CAWSVPNMVSYGYTF. The whole variable domain, filled in from reference TRBV30 and TRBJ1-2, reads SQTIHQWPATLVQPVGSPLSLECTVEGTSNPNLYWYRQAAGRGLQLLFYSVGIGQISSEVPQNLSASRPQDRQFILSSKKLLLSDSGFYLCAWSVPNMVSYGYTFGSGTRLTVV.

The chain carries TRBV10-3 and TRBJ2-1; D unresolved. Trimming left V 0 bases short and J 14 bases short, with 14 bases between. CDR3 length: 13 amino acids. In germline, CDR1 is ENHRY, CDR2 SYGVKD. The CDR3 sequence is CAISESSAGNEFF. As DNA, the CDR3 is TGTGCCATCAGTGAGTCGTCTGCAGGTAACGAGTTCTTC.

The chain joins TRBV6-5 to TRBJ2-7; possibly TRBD1 for D (6 bases). Germline assignment: CDR1 MNHEY and CDR2 SVGAGI. Trimming removed 5 bases from V and 3 bases from J, with 17 bases in between. This CDR3 has 15 residues. The CDR3 loop is CASSHWTESLYEQYF. CDR3 sequence (DNA): TGTGCCAGCAGTCACTGGACAGAAAGCCTCTACGAGCAGTACTTC.

The chain employs TRBV15 and TRBJ1-5; D uncertain. This CDR3 region has 13 residues. Germline CDR1 is LNHNV and CDR2 is YYDKDF (reference sequence). V lost 0 bases, J lost 4 bases, and 4 bases lay in between. The CDR3 DNA reads as TGTGCCACCAGCAGAGATCTAAATCAGCCCCAGCATTTT. Its translation: CATSRDLNQPQHF.

The genes are TRBV9 and TRBJ1-1; D is unresolved. The V end lost 4 bases, the J end lost 4 bases, and 20 bases lay between the germline ends. This CDR3 has 16 amino acids. Germline CDR1 and CDR2: SGDLS and YYNGEE. CDR3 amino acids: CASSIDWGVGATEAFF. In DNA, the CDR3 is TGTGCCAGCAGCATCGACTGGGGAGTGGGAGCCACTGAAGCTTTCTTT.

This sequence joins TRBV6-5 and TRBJ2-1; the match to TRBD1 covers 10 bases. CDR1 MNHEY and CDR2 SVGAGI come from the germline V gene. V gave up 7 bases and J gave up 10 bases; unmatched junction bases: 7. The CDR3 extends over 13 amino acids. CDR3 in DNA: TGTGCCAGCACTGGGACAGGGGTCTTAGAGCAGTTCTTC. It codes for CASTGTGVLEQFF.

V is TRBV21-1 and J is TRBJ1-6. TRBV21-1 is flagged as a pseudogene. The CDR3 runs 14 residues. The CDR3 sequence: CASSGGSYNSPLHF. DNA for the CDR3: TGTGCCAGCAGTGGAGGTTCCTATAATTCACCCCTCCACTTT.

V is TRBV5-1 and J is TRBJ1-4; D possibly corresponds to TRBD1 (5 bases). Germline V lookup: CDR1 SGHRS, CDR2 YFSETQ. The CDR3 covers 17 residues. Trimming shortened V by 1 base and J by 7 bases, and 20 bases separated the two germline ends. The CDR3 DNA follows: TGCGCCAGCAGCTTGAGCCCCTCGGGGACCGTACCTGAAAAACTGTTTTTT. Translating gives CASSLSPSGTVPEKLFF.

V and J are TRBV5-5 and TRBJ2-7; D is uncertain. The V gene lost 4 bases and the J gene lost 1 base, with 18 bases spanning the gap. Germline values: CDR1 SGHKS, CDR2 YYEKEE (reference sequence). The CDR3 contains 16 residues. The CDR3 DNA reads TGTGCCAGCAGCCTCTATGGGTGGGGTTCTTCCTACGAGCAGTACTTC. Its translation is CASSLYGWGSSYEQYF.

The CDR3 loop is CASSPGGMGELFF. The CDR3 bases are TGTGCCAGCAGCCCAGGGGGGATGGGGGAGCTGTTTTTT. The chain links TRBV2 to TRBJ2-2; TRBD1 might be the D (7 bases). The CDR3 has 13 amino acids. Between the trimmed V and J ends, which lost 6 bases and 8 bases, there was a span of 13 bases. CDR1 is SNHLY, CDR2 FYNNEI, per germline.

This clone was observed once. The chain carries TRBV11-2 and TRBJ1-2; D is perhaps TRBD1 (6 bases). In germline, CDR1 is SGHAT, CDR2 FQNNGV. This CDR3 has 14 residues. V lost 5 bases, J lost 7 bases, and 17 bases lay in between. Here the CDR3 DNA reads TGTGCCAGCAGCGCAGACAGGCCACCCACTGGCTACACCTTC. It specifies CASSADRPPTGYTF.